This TCR beta chain was obtained from a study of T cell responses to AZD1222 COVID-19 vaccine. This table comes from immunoSEQ multiplex PCR, and its TCRdb copy is limited to in-frame clones, with some not included. The sample lists 130,000 or so clones, just over 85% occurring once. Trimming cost V 3 bases and J 7 bases, with 12 bases left between them. The CDR3 runs 14 residues. Germline CDR1 is MDHEN and CDR2 is SYDVKM. The sequence was obtained from an adult in good health. The sequencing used peripheral blood, collected on day 0 of AZD1222 vaccination. The chain carries TRBV28 and TRBJ1-4, with D possibly matching TRBD1 (6 bases). CDR3 region: CASSLPQGTEKLFF. Here the CDR3 DNA reads TGTGCCAGCAGTTTGCCACAGGGTACTGAAAAACTGTTTTTT. Based on the CDR3 plus reference TRBV28 and TRBJ1-4, the full variable domain is DVKVTQSSRYLVKRTGEKVFLECVQDMDHENMFWYRQDPGLGLRLIYFSYDVKMKEKGDIPEGYSVSREKKERFSLILESASTNQTSMYLCASSLPQGTEKLFFGSGTQLSVL.